This T cell receptor beta chain was recorded in a study of T cell responses to AZD1222 COVID-19 vaccine. The germline V gene has CDR1 DFQATT and CDR2 SNEGSKA (reference sequence). The CDR3 sequence is 10 residues long. Trimming left V 5 bases short and J 1 base short, with 2 bases between. Generated by immunoSEQ multiplex PCR, the TCRdb table keeps only in-frame clones and is missing some. The repertoire holds some 120,000 clones, approximately 90% seen once, with around 8.2% in the top ten. The rearrangement joins TRBV20-1 to TRBJ1-1; D remains ambiguous. The sample in question was peripheral blood, obtained 28 days after the second AZD1222 dose. The TCR was taken from an adult who received the AZD1222 COVID-19 vaccine. The DNA of the CDR3 is TGCAGTGCTTGGAACACTGAAGCTTTCTTT. Protein sequence: CSAWNTEAFF.